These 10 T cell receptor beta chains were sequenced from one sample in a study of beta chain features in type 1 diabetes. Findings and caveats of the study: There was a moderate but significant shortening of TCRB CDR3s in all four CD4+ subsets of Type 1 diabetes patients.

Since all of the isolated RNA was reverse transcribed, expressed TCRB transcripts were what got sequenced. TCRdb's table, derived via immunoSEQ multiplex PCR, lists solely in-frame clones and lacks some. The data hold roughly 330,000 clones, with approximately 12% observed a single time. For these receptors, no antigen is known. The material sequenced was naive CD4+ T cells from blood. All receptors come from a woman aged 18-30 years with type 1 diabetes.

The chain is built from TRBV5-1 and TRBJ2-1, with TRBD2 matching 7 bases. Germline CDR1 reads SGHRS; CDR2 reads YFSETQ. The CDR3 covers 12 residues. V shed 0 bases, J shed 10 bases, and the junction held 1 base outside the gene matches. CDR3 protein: CASSLDGGEQFF. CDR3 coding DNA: TGCGCCAGCAGCTTGGACGGGGGGGAGCAGTTCTTC.

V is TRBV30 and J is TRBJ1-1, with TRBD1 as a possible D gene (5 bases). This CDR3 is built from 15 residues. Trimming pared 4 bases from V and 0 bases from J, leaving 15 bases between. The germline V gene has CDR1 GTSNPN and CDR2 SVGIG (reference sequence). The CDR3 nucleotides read TGTGCCTGGATCCCGGGACCGGGGGTGAACACTGAAGCTTTCTTT. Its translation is CAWIPGPGVNTEAFF. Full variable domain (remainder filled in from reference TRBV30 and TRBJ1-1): SQTIHQWPATLVQPVGSPLSLECTVEGTSNPNLYWYRQAAGRGLQLLFYSVGIGQISSEVPQNLSASRPQDRQFILSSKKLLLSDSGFYLCAWIPGPGVNTEAFFGQGTRLTVV.

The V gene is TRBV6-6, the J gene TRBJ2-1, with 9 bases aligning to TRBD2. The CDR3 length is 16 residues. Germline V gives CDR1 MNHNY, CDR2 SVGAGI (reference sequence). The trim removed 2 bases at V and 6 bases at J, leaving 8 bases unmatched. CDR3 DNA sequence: TGTGCCAGCAGTTACCGTGGCGGGAGGGCCGTCAATGAGCAGTTCTTC. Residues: CASSYRGGRAVNEQFF.

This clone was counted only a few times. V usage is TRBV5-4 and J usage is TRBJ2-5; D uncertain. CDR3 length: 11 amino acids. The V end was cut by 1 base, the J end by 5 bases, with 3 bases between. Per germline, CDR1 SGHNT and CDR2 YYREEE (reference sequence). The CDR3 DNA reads TGTGCCAGCAGCTTGCGGGAGACCCAGTACTTC. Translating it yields CASSLRETQYF.

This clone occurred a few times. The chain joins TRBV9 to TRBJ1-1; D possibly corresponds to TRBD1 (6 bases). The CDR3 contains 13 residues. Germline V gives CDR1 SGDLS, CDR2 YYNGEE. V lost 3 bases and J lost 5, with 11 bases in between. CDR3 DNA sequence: TGTGCCAGCAGCGGGGGGCCGGGGACTGAAGCTTTCTTT. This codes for CASSGGPGTEAFF.

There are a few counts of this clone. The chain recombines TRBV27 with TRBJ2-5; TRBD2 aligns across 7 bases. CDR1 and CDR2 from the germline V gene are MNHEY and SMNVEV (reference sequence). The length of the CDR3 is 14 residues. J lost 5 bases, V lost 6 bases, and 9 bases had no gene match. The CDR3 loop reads CASSPASGTETQYF. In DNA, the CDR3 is TGTGCCAGCAGCCCGGCTAGCGGAACGGAGACCCAGTACTTC.

The CDR3 DNA follows: TGTGCCAGCACCCCTAACACAGATACGCAGTATTTT. It is translated as CASTPNTDTQYF. This chain joins TRBV28 and TRBJ2-3; no reliable D call. Looked up from germline, CDR1 is MDHEN and CDR2 is SYDVKM. This CDR3 is built from 12 residues. The ends were cut back, 7 bases at V and 2 bases at J, with 7 bases in the middle.

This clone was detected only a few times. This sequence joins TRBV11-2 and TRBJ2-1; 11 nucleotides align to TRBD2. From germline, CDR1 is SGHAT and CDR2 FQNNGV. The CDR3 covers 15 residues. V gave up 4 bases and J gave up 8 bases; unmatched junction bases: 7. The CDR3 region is CASSYTSGSPDEQFF. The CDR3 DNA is TGTGCCAGCAGCTATACTAGCGGGAGTCCGGATGAGCAGTTCTTC.

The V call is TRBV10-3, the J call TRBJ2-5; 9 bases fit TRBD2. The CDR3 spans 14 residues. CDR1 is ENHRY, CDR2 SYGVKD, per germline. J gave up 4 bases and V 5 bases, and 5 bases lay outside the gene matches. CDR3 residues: CAISLAGDRETQYF. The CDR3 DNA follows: TGTGCCATCAGTTTAGCGGGAGATAGAGAGACCCAGTACTTC.

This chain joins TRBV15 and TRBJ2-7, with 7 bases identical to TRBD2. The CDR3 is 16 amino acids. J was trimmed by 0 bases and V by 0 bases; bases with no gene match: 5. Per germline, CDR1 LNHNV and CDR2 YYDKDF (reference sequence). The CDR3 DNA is TGTGCCACCAGCAGAGATCCAGCGGGGAGCTCCTACGAGCAGTACGTC. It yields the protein CATSRDPAGSSYEQYV.